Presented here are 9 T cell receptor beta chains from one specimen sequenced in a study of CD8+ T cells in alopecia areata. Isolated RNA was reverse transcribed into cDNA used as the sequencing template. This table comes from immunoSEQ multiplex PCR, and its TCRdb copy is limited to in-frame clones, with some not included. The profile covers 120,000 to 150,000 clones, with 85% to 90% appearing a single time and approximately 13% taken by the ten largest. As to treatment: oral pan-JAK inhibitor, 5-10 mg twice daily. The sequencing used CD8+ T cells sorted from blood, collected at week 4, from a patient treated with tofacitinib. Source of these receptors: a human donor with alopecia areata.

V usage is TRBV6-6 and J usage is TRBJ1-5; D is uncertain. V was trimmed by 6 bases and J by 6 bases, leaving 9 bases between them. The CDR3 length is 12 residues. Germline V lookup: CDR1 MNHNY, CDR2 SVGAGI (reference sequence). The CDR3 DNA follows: TGTGCCAGCAGCCACCCGAGTCAGCCCCAGCATTTT. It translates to CASSHPSQPQHF.

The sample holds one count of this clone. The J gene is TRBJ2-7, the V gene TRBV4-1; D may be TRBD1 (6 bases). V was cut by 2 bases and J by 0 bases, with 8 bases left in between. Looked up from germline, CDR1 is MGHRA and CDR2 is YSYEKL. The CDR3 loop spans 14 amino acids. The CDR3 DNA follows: TGCGCCAGCAGCCAACGACAGGACTCCTACGAGCAGTACTTC. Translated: CASSQRQDSYEQYF.

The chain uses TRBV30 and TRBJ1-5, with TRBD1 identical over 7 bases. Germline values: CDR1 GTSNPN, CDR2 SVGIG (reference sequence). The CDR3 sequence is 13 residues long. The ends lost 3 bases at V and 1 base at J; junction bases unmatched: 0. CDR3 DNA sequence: TGTGCCTGGAGCAGGGGGAGCAATCAGCCCCAGCATTTT. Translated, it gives CAWSRGSNQPQHF.

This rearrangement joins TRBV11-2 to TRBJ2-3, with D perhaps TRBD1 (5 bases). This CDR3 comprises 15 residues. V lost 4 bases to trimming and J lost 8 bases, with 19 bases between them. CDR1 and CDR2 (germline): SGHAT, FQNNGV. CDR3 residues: CASSSEDSSSRTQYF. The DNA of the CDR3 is TGTGCCAGCAGCTCAGAAGACAGTTCTAGTCGTACGCAGTATTTT.

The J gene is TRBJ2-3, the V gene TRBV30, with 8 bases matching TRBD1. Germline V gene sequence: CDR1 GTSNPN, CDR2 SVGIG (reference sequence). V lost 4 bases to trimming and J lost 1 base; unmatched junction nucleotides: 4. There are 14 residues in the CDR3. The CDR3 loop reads CAWTKGQGTDTQYF. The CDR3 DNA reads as TGTGCCTGGACAAAGGGACAGGGCACAGATACGCAGTATTTT.

DNA for the CDR3: TGCGCCAGCAGCCCTTCCCCACCAGCGGAGGGATACAATGAGCAGTTCTTC. It encodes CASSPSPPAEGYNEQFF. The chain is built from TRBV4-1 and TRBJ2-1, with D perhaps matching TRBD2 (6 bases). Germline values: CDR1 MGHRA, CDR2 YSYEKL. V was trimmed by 4 bases and J by 4 bases, leaving 20 bases between them. This CDR3 comprises 17 residues.

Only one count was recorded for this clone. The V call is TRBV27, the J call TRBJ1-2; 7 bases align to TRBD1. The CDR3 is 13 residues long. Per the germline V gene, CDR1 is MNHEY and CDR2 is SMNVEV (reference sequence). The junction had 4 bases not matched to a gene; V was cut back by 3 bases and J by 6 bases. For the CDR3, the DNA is TGTGCCAGCAGTTTTTCCACAGGGGATGGCTACACCTTC. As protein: CASSFSTGDGYTF.

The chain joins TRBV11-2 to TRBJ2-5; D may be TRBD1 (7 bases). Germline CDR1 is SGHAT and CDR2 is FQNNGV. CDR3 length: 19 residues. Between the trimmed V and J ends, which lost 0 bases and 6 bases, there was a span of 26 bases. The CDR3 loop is CASSLDSWRGLTQGQTQYF. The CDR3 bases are TGTGCCAGCAGCTTAGATTCATGGAGGGGGCTCACGCAGGGTCAGACCCAGTACTTC.

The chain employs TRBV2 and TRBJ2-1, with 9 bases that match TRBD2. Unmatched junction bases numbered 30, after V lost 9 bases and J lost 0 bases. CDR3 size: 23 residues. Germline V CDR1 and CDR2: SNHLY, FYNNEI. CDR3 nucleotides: TGTGCCAGGAGACTGGAACATCAGGCCTCGCCTAGCGGGGCACGAAGCTCCTACAATGAGCAGTTCTTC. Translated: CARRLEHQASPSGARSSYNEQFF.